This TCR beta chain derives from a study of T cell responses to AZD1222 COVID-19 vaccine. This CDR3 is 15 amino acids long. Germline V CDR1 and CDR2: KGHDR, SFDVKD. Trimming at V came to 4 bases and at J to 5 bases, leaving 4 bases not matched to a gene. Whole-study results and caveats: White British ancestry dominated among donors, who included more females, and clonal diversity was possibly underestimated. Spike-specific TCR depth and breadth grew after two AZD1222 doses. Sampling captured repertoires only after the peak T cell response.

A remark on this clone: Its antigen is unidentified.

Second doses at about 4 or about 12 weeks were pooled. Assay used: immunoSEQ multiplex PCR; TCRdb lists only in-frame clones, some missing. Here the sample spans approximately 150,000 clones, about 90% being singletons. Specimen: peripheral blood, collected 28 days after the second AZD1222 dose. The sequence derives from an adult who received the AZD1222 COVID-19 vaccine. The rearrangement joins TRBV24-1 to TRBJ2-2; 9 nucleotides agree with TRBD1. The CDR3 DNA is TGTGCCACCAGTGAGGACAGGGGAACGACCGGGGAGCTGTTTTTT. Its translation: CATSEDRGTTGELFF.